This T cell receptor beta chain was retrieved from a study of T-cell reconstitution after alpha-beta-depleted transplantation in children. Study-wide points: Surviving recipient T cells and thymic progenitors produced the high day-60 TCRbeta diversity seen in some patients.

As it was prepared, the TCRbeta library received unique molecular identifiers. One entry per CDR3 protein results from TCRdb running MiXCR on the PCR reads. The table has hundreds of thousands of distinct CDR3 sequences, roughly 14% seen once. This clonotype was detected ten times or more. Its antigen remains unknown. The length of the CDR3 is 16 residues. Germline-derived CDR1 and CDR2 are MGHRA and YSYEKL. V lost 2 bases to trimming and J lost 3 bases; unmatched junction nucleotides: 8. The sample in question was PBMCs, obtained before TCRalphabeta/CD19-depleted stem cell transplant. The genes are TRBV4-1 and TRBJ2-7; 9 nucleotides align to TRBD2. The clonotype originates from a girl aged 2 to 10 with congenital amegakaryocytic thrombocytopenia, due to receive a stem cell transplant. Here the CDR3 reads CASSQIIAGVGYEQYF. The DNA of the CDR3 is TGCGCCAGCAGCCAAATTATAGCGGGAGTGGGCTACGAGCAGTACTTC.